One and the same sample provided the 27 T cell receptor beta chains below, sequenced in a study of cytomegalovirus exposure and HLA in healthy donors (dated by TCRdb to the late 2010s). The library was prepared using the immunoSEQ multiplex PCR assay. A mixture of 60 forward primers for TCR Vbeta segments and 13 reverse primers for TCR Jbeta segments was used in the multiplex PCR. The table was pulled from immuneACCESS by TCRdb, which kept in-frame rearrangements only. Such tables lose some clones; where checked, under half of the loss comes from unresolved V genes, and the rest has no known cause. Present in this sample are around 99,000 clones, 65% to 90% of which were seen just once. Roughly 2% of the sample comes from the top ten. Sequenced input: PBMCs. All receptors come from a woman in her twenties or thirties in good health and CMV-seronegative.

The chain joins TRBV9 to TRBJ2-3, with 9 bases matching TRBD2. Germline loops: CDR1 SGDLS, CDR2 YYNGEE. The J segment lost 4 bases and the V segment lost 0 bases, leaving 3 bases of the junction unmatched. The CDR3 is made up of 15 amino acids. CDR3 protein: CASSVALAGSDTQYF. CDR3 DNA: TGTGCCAGCAGCGTAGCGCTAGCGGGGTCAGATACGCAGTATTTT.

The chain combines TRBV2 with TRBJ2-7; TRBD1 might be the D (5 bases). V gave up 7 bases and J gave up 9 bases, with 10 bases separating them. The CDR3 has 10 amino acids. Germline loops: CDR1 SNHLY, CDR2 FYNNEI. The CDR3 nucleotides are TGTGCCAGCACCAGGGTGGCGCAGTACTTC. The encoded protein is CASTRVAQYF.

This chain uses TRBV19 with TRBJ1-1, with unresolved D. V gave up 3 bases and J gave up 1 base, with 6 bases separating them. CDR3 length: 13 amino acids. Looked up from germline, CDR1 is LNHDA and CDR2 is SQIVND (reference sequence). CDR3 sequence reads: CASSILRNTEAFF. In nucleotides, the CDR3 is TGTGCCAGTAGTATTTTGCGGAACACTGAAGCTTTCTTT.

J is TRBJ2-5 and V is TRBV30; 9 bases are a match to TRBD2. From germline, CDR1 is GTSNPN and CDR2 SVGIG (reference sequence). Trimming removed 5 bases from V and 5 bases from J; junction bases left unmatched: 6. There are 13 residues in the CDR3. The CDR3 DNA is TGTGCCTGGGGGAGCGGGAGGCGGGAGACCCAGTACTTC. Amino acids: CAWGSGRRETQYF.

This clone was found a few times. This sequence joins TRBV6-5 and TRBJ1-6, with 7 nucleotides matching TRBD1. V lost 8 bases, J lost 10 bases, and 14 bases stayed unmatched. Germline-derived CDR1 and CDR2 are MNHEY and SVGAGI. There are 15 residues in the CDR3. The CDR3 region is CASRPPRQGTSPLHF. CDR3 nucleotide sequence: TGTGCCAGCCGACCTCCCAGACAGGGTACATCACCCCTCCACTTT.

This chain joins TRBV4-2 and TRBJ1-5; D might be TRBD1 (6 bases). V lost 1 base and J 4 bases, leaving 20 bases between the germline ends. The germline CDR1 and CDR2 sequences are LGHNA and YNFKEQ. CDR3 size: 18 residues. The CDR3 DNA reads as TGTGCCAGCAGCCAAGTTTCGGTAGGGGGTACTAAAAATCAGCCCCAGCATTTT. Protein: CASSQVSVGGTKNQPQHF.

The rearrangement links TRBV11-2 to TRBJ2-1, with TRBD2 identical over 8 bases. The CDR3 runs to 15 residues. V lost 1 base, J lost 4 bases, and 3 bases stayed unmatched. Germline V lookup: CDR1 SGHAT, CDR2 FQNNGV. The CDR3 spells CASSLVTSGYNEQFF. The CDR3 DNA sequence: TGTGCCAGCAGCTTAGTTACTAGCGGTTACAATGAGCAGTTCTTC.

The chain has TRBV19 and TRBJ1-5; 7 bases agree with TRBD1. The V gene end was trimmed by 4 bases and the J gene end by 2 bases; junction bases not matched to a gene: 8. The length of the CDR3 is 16 residues. The V gene's germline CDR1 is LNHDA and CDR2 SQIVND (reference sequence). CDR3 residues: CASSTTGNAGNQPQHF. The CDR3, as DNA: TGTGCCAGTAGTACGACAGGGAACGCCGGCAATCAGCCCCAGCATTTT. The variable domain in full, with the rest retrieved from reference TRBV19 and TRBJ1-5, is DGGITQSPKYLFRKEGQNVTLSCEQNLNHDAMYWYRQDPGQGLRLIYYSQIVNDFQKGDIAEGYSVSREKKESFPLTVTSAQKNPTAFYLCASSTTGNAGNQPQHFGDGTRLSIL.

This chain joins TRBV29-1 and TRBJ2-1; TRBD1 aligns across 9 bases. V lost 7 bases, J lost 9 bases, and 19 bases stayed unmatched. CDR1 is SQVTM and CDR2 is ANQGSEA in the germline V gene. The CDR3 length is 16 residues. As DNA, the CDR3 is TGCAGCGCCCCCCCCACCCGGGACAGGGTCCGCGGTGAGCAGTTCTTC. It yields the protein CSAPPTRDRVRGEQFF.

The CDR3 sequence: CASSANSKNIQYF. DNA for the CDR3: TGTGCCAGCAGCGCCAATAGCAAAAACATTCAGTACTTC. The rearrangement uses TRBV5-4 and TRBJ2-4; D is unclear. This CDR3 contains 13 residues. The ends were cut back, 4 bases at V and 3 bases at J, with 8 bases in the middle. Germline loops: CDR1 SGHNT, CDR2 YYREEE (reference sequence).

This chain uses TRBV30 with TRBJ1-5; tentative D call: TRBD1 (5 bases). Germline V gene sequence: CDR1 GTSNPN, CDR2 SVGIG (reference sequence). Between the trimmed V and J ends, which lost 5 bases and 0 bases, there was a span of 11 bases. The CDR3 runs 14 residues. In DNA, the CDR3 is TGTGCCTGGGGTGAGGGGTCTAGCAATCAGCCCCAGCATTTT. The encoded protein is CAWGEGSSNQPQHF.

V is TRBV27 and J is TRBJ1-3, with D possibly TRBD1 on 6 matching bases. The CDR3 consists of 15 residues. V lost 4 bases and J 0 bases, leaving 10 bases between the germline ends. The V gene's germline CDR1 is MNHEY and CDR2 SMNVEV (reference sequence). The CDR3 loop is CASSSDRSSGNTIYF. In nucleotides, the CDR3 is TGTGCCAGCAGTTCCGACAGGAGCTCTGGAAACACCATATATTTT.

The chain recombines TRBV14 with TRBJ2-1; D may be TRBD1 (6 bases). V gave up 4 bases and J gave up 9 bases, with 16 bases separating them. The CDR3 has 14 amino acids. Germline V gene sequence: CDR1 SGHDN, CDR2 FVKESK. The CDR3 DNA follows: TGTGCCAGCAGCCCGGACATTTGGGGGCGTGAGCAGTTCTTC. Amino acid sequence: CASSPDIWGREQFF.

The chain combines TRBV25-1 with TRBJ2-7; TRBD2 might be the D (5 bases). CDR1 MGHDK and CDR2 SYGVNS come from the germline V gene. V lost 6 bases and J lost 0, with 9 bases in between. This CDR3 contains 13 residues. For the CDR3, the DNA is TGTGCCAGCAGGTCTACTAGCTCCTACGAGCAGTACTTC. Protein product: CASRSTSSYEQYF.

The V call is TRBV5-1, the J call TRBJ1-2, with TRBD1 matching 7 bases. With 2 bases clipped from V and 7 bases from J, the junction kept 5 bases outside the gene matches. CDR1 SGHRS and CDR2 YFSETQ come from the germline V gene. The CDR3 is 13 amino acids. CDR3 bases: TGCGCCAGCAGCTTAGGTCCAGGGGGTGGCTACACCTTC. The encoded protein is CASSLGPGGGYTF.

V and J are TRBV10-3 and TRBJ1-1; D is ambiguous. From germline, CDR1 is ENHRY and CDR2 SYGVKD. Trimming removed 0 bases from V and 8 bases from J, with 13 bases in between. The CDR3 is 14 amino acids. CDR3 sequence (DNA): TGTGCCATCAGTGAGTCGGTGCCAAACTCCGAAGCTTTCTTT. Encoded protein: CAISESVPNSEAFF.

This clone was found a few times. The chain recombines TRBV2 with TRBJ1-2, with D possibly TRBD1 on 5 matching bases. Germline CDR1 SNHLY, CDR2 FYNNEI. V was clipped by 4 bases and J by 2 bases, with 11 bases between them. The CDR3 runs 14 residues. CDR3 residues: CASSAEGLNYGYTF. CDR3 nucleotides: TGTGCCAGCAGTGCTGAGGGACTGAACTATGGCTACACCTTC.

Here the CDR3 reads CASSRDSLQPQHF. The CDR3 coding sequence is TGTGCCAGCAGCCGGGACAGTCTTCAGCCCCAGCATTTT. The rearrangement joins TRBV7-2 to TRBJ1-5; 7 positions match TRBD1. V shed 5 bases and J 6 bases; nucleotides not matched to a gene: 4. The CDR3 runs to 13 residues. Per germline, CDR1 SGHTA and CDR2 FQGNSA.

The V gene is TRBV6-5, the J gene TRBJ1-1, with 7 bases fitting TRBD1. Germline loops: CDR1 MNHEY, CDR2 SVGAGI. V lost 3 bases and J lost 4; bases outside the gene matches: 2. This CDR3 has 13 residues. The CDR3 DNA follows: TGTGCCAGCAGTTATCCAGGGGGCACTGAAGCTTTCTTT. It codes for CASSYPGGTEAFF.

Comments on this clone: Other nucleotide sequences from this sample produce the same CDR3. The gene calls are TRBV28 and TRBJ1-1; possible D gene TRBD1, 5 bases. Germline V gene sequence: CDR1 MDHEN, CDR2 SYDVKM. V was shortened by 6 bases and J by 3 bases, with 5 bases between the two germline ends. This CDR3 has 11 residues. In DNA, the CDR3 is TGTGCCAGCAGAGGGGACACTGAAGCTTTCTTT. This gives the protein CASRGDTEAFF.

CDR3 sequence (DNA): TGTGCCAGCAGCTTAGGGGGACAGGGGGCGCTGGGCGAGCAGTACTTC. Translation gives CASSLGGQGALGEQYF. The V and J genes are TRBV7-6 and TRBJ2-7, with 12 positions matching TRBD1. The germline V gene encodes CDR1 SGHVS and CDR2 FNYEAQ. Trimming at V came to 1 base and at J to 6 bases, leaving 7 bases not matched to a gene. The CDR3 spans 16 residues.

The chain is built from TRBV29-1 and TRBJ1-5; 7 nucleotides line up with TRBD1. The CDR3 sequence is 14 residues long. CDR1 and CDR2 (germline): SQVTM, ANQGSEA. With 4 bases clipped from V and 3 bases from J, the junction kept 6 bases outside the gene matches. The CDR3 loop is CSVAGTDPNQPQHF. Here the CDR3 DNA reads TGCAGCGTTGCCGGGACAGACCCCAATCAGCCCCAGCATTTT.

The J gene is TRBJ2-5, the V gene TRBV18; 14 nucleotides agree with TRBD2. The DNA end lines up better with TRBJ2-7; the J call may be wrong. Germline-derived CDR1 and CDR2 are KGHSH and LQKENI. This CDR3 comprises 19 residues. CDR3 DNA: TGTGCCAGCTCCCTAATCCGACTAGCGGGAGGGCAGAAGGTCTACGAGCAGTACTTC. This translates into CASSLIRLAGGQKVYEQYF.

The chain has TRBV28 and TRBJ1-1; D is possibly TRBD1 (6 bases). CDR3 size: 13 residues. CDR1 and CDR2 (germline): MDHEN, SYDVKM. Trimming left V 3 bases short and J 5 bases short, with 10 bases between. The CDR3 loop is CASSFSGVTEAFF. The CDR3 coding sequence is TGTGCCAGCAGTTTTTCAGGGGTAACTGAAGCTTTCTTT.

The V gene is TRBV2, the J gene TRBJ2-5, with 7 bases that match TRBD2. CDR1 is SNHLY and CDR2 is FYNNEI in the germline V gene. V was clipped by 6 bases and J by 3 bases; unmatched bases: 7. The CDR3 is 14 amino acids. The CDR3 protein is CASRWEGLKETQYF. The DNA of the CDR3 is TGTGCCAGCAGGTGGGAGGGCCTGAAAGAGACCCAGTACTTC.

The genes are TRBV5-6 and TRBJ2-7; a possible D gene is TRBD2 (6 bases). CDR3 length: 15 residues. V lost 1 base and J 2 bases, leaving 13 bases between the germline ends. Germline-derived CDR1 and CDR2 are SGHDT and YYEEEE. The CDR3 bases are TGTGCCAGCAGCTTGCGGGGGTTACTAACCTACGAGCAGTACTTC. It codes for CASSLRGLLTYEQYF.

The genes are TRBV7-9 and TRBJ2-1, with TRBD1 as a possible D gene (6 bases). Per germline, CDR1 SEHNR and CDR2 FQNEAQ (reference sequence). Trimming left V 5 bases short and J 4 bases short, with 9 bases between. The CDR3 consists of 13 residues. CDR3 region: CASSPQGYNEQFF. The CDR3 DNA sequence: TGTGCCAGCAGCCCACAGGGTTACAATGAGCAGTTCTTC.